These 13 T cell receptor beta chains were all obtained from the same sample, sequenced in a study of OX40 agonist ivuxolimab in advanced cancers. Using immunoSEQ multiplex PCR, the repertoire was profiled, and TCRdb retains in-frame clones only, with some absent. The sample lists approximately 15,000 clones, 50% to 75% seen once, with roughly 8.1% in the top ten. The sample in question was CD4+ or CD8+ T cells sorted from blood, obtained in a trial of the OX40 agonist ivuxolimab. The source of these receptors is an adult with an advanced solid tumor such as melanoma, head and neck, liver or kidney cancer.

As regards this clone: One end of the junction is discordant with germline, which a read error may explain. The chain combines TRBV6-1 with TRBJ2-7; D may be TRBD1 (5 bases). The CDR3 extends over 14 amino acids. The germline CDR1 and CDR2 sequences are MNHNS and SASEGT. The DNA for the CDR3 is TGTGCCACCAGTCGACAGTTAATAGCCTACGAGCAGTACTTC. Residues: CATSRQLIAYEQYF.

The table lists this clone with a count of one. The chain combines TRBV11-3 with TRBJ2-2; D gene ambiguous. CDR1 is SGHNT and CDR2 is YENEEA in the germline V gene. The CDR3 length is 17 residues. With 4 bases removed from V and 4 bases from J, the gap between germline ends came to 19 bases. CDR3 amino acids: CASSSTFTSALTGELFF. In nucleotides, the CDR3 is TGTGCCAGCAGCTCGACGTTTACAAGCGCGCTCACCGGGGAGCTGTTTTTT.

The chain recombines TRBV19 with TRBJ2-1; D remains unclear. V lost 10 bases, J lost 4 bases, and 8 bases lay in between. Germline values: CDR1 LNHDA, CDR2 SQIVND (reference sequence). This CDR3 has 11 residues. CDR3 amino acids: CATLGYNEQFF. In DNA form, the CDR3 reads TGTGCCACCTTGGGGTACAATGAGCAGTTCTTC.

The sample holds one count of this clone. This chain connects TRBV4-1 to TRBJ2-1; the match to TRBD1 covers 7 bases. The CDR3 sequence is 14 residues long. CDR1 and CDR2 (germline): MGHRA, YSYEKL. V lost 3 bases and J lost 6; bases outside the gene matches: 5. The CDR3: CASSQGTGVNEQFF. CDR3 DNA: TGCGCCAGCAGCCAGGGAACAGGGGTCAATGAGCAGTTCTTC.

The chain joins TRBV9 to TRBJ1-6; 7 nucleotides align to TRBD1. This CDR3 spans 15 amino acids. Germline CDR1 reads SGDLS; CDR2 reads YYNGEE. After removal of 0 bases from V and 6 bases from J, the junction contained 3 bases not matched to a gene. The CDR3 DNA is TGTGCCAGCAGCGTAGTAGGGGACAGTAATTCACCCCTCCACTTT. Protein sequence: CASSVVGDSNSPLHF.

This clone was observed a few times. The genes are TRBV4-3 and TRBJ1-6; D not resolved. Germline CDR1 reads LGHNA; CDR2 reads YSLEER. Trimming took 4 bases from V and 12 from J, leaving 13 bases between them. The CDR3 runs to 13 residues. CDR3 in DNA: TGCGCCAGCAGCCCTCTCGGGGTTGGACCCCTCCACTTT. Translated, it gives CASSPLGVGPLHF.

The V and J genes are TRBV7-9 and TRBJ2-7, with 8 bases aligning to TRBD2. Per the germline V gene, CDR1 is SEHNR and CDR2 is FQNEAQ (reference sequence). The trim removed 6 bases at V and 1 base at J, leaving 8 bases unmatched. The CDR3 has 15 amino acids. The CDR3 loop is CASRKAGVTSYEQYF. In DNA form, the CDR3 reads TGTGCCAGCAGGAAAGCGGGGGTGACATCCTACGAGCAGTACTTC.

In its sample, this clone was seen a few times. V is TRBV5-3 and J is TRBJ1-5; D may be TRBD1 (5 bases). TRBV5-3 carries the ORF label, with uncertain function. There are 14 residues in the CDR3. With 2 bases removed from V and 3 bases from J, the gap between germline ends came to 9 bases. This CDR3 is CARSFFGHNQPQHF. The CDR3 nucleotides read TGTGCCAGAAGCTTTTTCGGACACAATCAGCCCCAGCATTTT.

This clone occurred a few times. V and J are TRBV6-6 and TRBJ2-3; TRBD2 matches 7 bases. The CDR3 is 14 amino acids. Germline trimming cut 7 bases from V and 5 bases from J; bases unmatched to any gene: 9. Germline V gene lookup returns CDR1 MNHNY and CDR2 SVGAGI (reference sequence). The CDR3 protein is CASKGLVTRDTQYF. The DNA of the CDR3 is TGTGCCAGCAAAGGACTAGTCACGAGAGATACGCAGTATTTT.

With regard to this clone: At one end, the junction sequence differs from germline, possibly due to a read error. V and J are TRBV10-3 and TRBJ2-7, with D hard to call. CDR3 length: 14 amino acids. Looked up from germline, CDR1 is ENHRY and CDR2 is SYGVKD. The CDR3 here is CASSYSDGYYEQYF. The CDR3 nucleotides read TGTGCCAGCAGTTACTCGGACGGCTACTACGAGCAGTACTTC.

The CDR3 reads CAGRETGNTIYF. CDR3 DNA: TGTGCCGGCCGGGAGACCGGAAACACCATATATTTT. V is TRBV2 and J is TRBJ1-3; no clear D gene. Trimming shortened V by 11 bases and J by 4 bases, and 12 bases separated the two germline ends. Germline V gene lookup returns CDR1 SNHLY and CDR2 FYNNEI. The CDR3 contains 12 residues. Combining the CDR3 with reference TRBV2 and TRBJ1-3 gives the whole variable domain EPEVTQTPSHQVTQMGQEVILRCVPISNHLYFYWYRQILGQKVEFLVSFYNNEISEKSEIFDDQFSVERPDGSNFTLKIRSTKLEDSAMYFCAGRETGNTIYFGEGSWLTVV.

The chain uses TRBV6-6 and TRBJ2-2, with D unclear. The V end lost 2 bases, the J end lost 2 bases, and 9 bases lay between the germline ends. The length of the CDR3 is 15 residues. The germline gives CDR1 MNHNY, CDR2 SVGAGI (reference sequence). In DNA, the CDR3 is TGTGCCAGCAGTTACGGGTTAAGCAACACCGGGGAGCTGTTTTTT. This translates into CASSYGLSNTGELFF.

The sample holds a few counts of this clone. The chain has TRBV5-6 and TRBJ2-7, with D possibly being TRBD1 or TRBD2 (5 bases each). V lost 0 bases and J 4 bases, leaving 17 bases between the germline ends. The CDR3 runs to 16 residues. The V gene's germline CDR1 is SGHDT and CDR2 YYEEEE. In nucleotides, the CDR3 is TGTGCCAGCAGCTTGGCCGCCCGCAGGGACGGGTACGAGCAGTACTTC. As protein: CASSLAARRDGYEQYF.